This T cell receptor beta chain originates from a study of shared clonotypes between healthy human individuals. Of note for this clone: Its antigen is not known. Other DNA sequences in the same sample also yield this CDR3.

Whole-study results and caveats: Few donors limited the genetic and exposure-history diversity represented. A reduction in generation probabilities was seen for non-shared clonotypes relative to those shared by all four donors.

V was clipped by 2 bases and J by 0 bases, with 7 bases between them. The CDR3 consists of 14 residues. The germline CDR1 and CDR2 sequences are KGHSH and LQKENI. In the sorted-subset replicate PCRs, roughly 210 ng DNA, 25,000 to 30,000 T cell genomes, was used. The assay was immunoSEQ multiplex PCR, and TCRdb's table has in-frame clones only and misses some. The sample yields about 770,000 clones, roughly 72% seen once. This TCR was recovered from a young woman in good health. The sample comprised memory CD4+ T cells sorted from blood. Subset of the sample: CD45RA-negative fraction. The V and J genes are TRBV18 and TRBJ1-1; tentatively, D is TRBD1 (5 bases). CDR3 sequence: CASSPTGVNTEAFF. The CDR3 coding sequence is TGTGCCAGCTCACCAACAGGCGTGAACACTGAAGCTTTCTTT.